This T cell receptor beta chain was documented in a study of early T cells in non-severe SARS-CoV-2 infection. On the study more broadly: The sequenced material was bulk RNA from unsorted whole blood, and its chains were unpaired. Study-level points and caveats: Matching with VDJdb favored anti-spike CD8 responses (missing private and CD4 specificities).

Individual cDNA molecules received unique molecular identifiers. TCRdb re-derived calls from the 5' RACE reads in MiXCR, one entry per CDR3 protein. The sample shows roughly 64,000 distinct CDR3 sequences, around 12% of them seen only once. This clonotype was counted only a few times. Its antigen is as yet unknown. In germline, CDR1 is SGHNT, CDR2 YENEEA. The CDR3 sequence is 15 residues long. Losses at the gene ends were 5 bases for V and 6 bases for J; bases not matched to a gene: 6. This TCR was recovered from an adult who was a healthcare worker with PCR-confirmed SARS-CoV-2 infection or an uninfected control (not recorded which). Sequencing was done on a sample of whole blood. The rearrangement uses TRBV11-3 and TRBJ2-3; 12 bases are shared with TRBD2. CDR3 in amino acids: CASSPKTSGGDTQYF. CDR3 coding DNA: TGTGCCAGCAGCCCGAAGACTAGCGGGGGTGATACGCAGTATTTT.